Below, 18 T cell receptor beta chains from the same sample are listed, as sequenced in a study of T cells after yellow fever vaccination. TCRdb re-called the 5' RACE reads with MiXCR, one entry per CDR3 protein. Among roughly 150,000 distinct CDR3 sequences listed, just over 6.5% were seen once. This specimen consisted of CD4+ T cells sorted from PBMCs, obtained 10 days after the yellow fever booster vaccination. These receptors all come from a young man who received the YFV17D yellow fever vaccine.

There are many counts of this clonotype. This chain connects TRBV6-5 to TRBJ2-4, with TRBD2 matching over 9 bases. The V segment lost 4 bases and the J segment 8 bases; nucleotides outside the gene matches: 12. Germline V gene data show CDR1 as MNHEY and CDR2 as SVGAGI. CDR3 length equals 16 residues. CDR3 coding DNA: TGTGCCAGCAGTTCCCGGTTAGCGGGAGATCGGGACATTCAGTACTTC. Translated, it gives CASSSRLAGDRDIQYF.

This clonotype has ten or more counts. The CDR3 DNA reads as TGTGCCAGCAGCTTAGTCCCACAGCCGGCACGATGGCAAGAGACCCAGTACTTC. Protein sequence: CASSLVPQPARWQETQYF. The chain uses TRBV7-6 and TRBJ2-5; D gene unclear. Trimming cost V 1 base and J 2 bases, with 20 bases left between them. The CDR3 is made up of 18 amino acids. Germline assignment: CDR1 SGHVS and CDR2 FNYEAQ.

This clonotype was counted ten times or more. V and J are TRBV20-1 and TRBJ2-3; 7 nucleotides agree with TRBD1. V trimming: 6 bases; J trimming: 1 base; junction bases outside the gene matches: 7. Germline V CDR1 and CDR2: DFQATT, SNEGSKA (reference sequence). The CDR3 loop spans 14 amino acids. CDR3 protein: CSAQGEPGTDTQYF. In nucleotides, the CDR3 is TGCAGTGCCCAGGGGGAGCCGGGCACAGATACGCAGTATTTT.

This clonotype was observed many times. J is TRBJ1-2 and V is TRBV7-2; D is possibly TRBD1 (6 bases). The germline V and J ends were trimmed by 4 bases and 12 bases, with 12 bases remaining between them. The CDR3 loop spans 11 amino acids. CDR1 and CDR2 (germline): SGHTA, FQGNSA. CDR3 loop: CASSSDSLHTF. As DNA, the CDR3 is TGTGCCAGCAGCTCGGACAGTTTGCACACCTTC.

Many counts were recorded for this clonotype. CDR3 protein: CASSPGQGFGIQYF. The CDR3 DNA reads TGTGCCAGCAGTCCCGGACAGGGTTTTGGCATTCAGTACTTC. The rearrangement uses TRBV12-3 or TRBV12-4 and TRBJ2-4; TRBD1 aligns across 8 bases. This CDR3 has 14 amino acids. With V trimmed by 5 bases and J by 9 bases, 9 bases remained unmatched.

This clonotype occurred many times. The chain recombines TRBV7-8 with TRBJ2-5, with a possible D match to TRBD2 (6 bases). The CDR3 has 15 residues. Germline CDR1 is SGHVS and CDR2 is FQNEAQ. Trimming cost V 5 bases and J 5 bases, with 18 bases left between them. DNA of the CDR3: TGTGCCAGCAGCGCGACCTCACTCCGGGGGGAGACCCAGTACTTC. This encodes CASSATSLRGETQYF. The complete variable domain, with remaining parts taken from reference TRBV7-8 and TRBJ2-5, reads GAGVSQSPRYKVAKRGQDVALRCDPISGHVSLFWYQQALGQGPEFLTYFQNEAQLDKSGLPSDRFFAERPEGSVSTLKIQRTQQEDSAVYLCASSATSLRGETQYFGPGTRLLVL.

This clonotype was observed at least ten times. The V call is TRBV7-2, the J call TRBJ2-2; 7 bases are a match to TRBD2. This CDR3 spans 13 amino acids. V dropped 2 bases and J dropped 6; count of bases not matched to a gene: 0. The germline gives CDR1 SGHTA, CDR2 FQGNSA. Here the CDR3 DNA reads TGTGCCAGCAGCTTACTAGCGGCCGGGGAGCTGTTTTTT. Protein: CASSLLAAGELFF. Combining the CDR3 with reference TRBV7-2 and TRBJ2-2 gives the whole variable domain GAGVSQSPSNKVTEKGKDVELRCDPISGHTALYWYRQSLGQGLEFLIYFQGNSAPDKSGLPSDRFSAERTGGSVSTLTIQRTQQEDSAVYLCASSLLAAGELFFGEGSRLTVL.

This clonotype has ten or more counts. The chain couples TRBV29-1 to TRBJ2-3, with D possibly being TRBD1 (5 bases). V was cut by 6 bases and J by 8 bases, with 18 bases left in between. The CDR3 is made up of 13 amino acids. CDR1 SQVTM and CDR2 ANQGSEA come from the germline V gene. The CDR3 nucleotides read TGCAGCGTCCGCCGACAGTCGGAAGGTACGCAGTATTTT. It specifies CSVRRQSEGTQYF.

This clonotype was observed a few times. The chain couples TRBV20-1 to TRBJ2-1, with 16 nucleotides matching TRBD2. Unmatched junction bases numbered 11, after V lost 3 bases and J lost 6 bases. CDR3 size: 18 residues. Germline CDR1 DFQATT, CDR2 SNEGSKA (reference sequence). As DNA, the CDR3 is TGCAGTGCTAGTCCCGGGACTAGCGGGAGGGCCCAGATCAATGAGCAGTTCTTC. It is translated as CSASPGTSGRAQINEQFF.

This clonotype has ten or more counts. This sequence joins TRBV6-5 and TRBJ2-1; D ambiguous. CDR1 MNHEY and CDR2 SVGAGI come from the germline V gene. V lost 7 bases, J lost 8 bases, and 3 bases lay in between. CDR3 size: 9 residues. Written as DNA, the CDR3 is TGTGCCAGCACCGATGAGCAGTTCTTC. Translating it yields CASTDEQFF.

This clonotype was seen at least ten times. The chain joins TRBV7-9 to TRBJ1-5; 9 nucleotides match TRBD1. V trimming: 4 bases; J trimming: 6 bases; junction bases outside the gene matches: 10. CDR3 length equals 16 residues. Germline V CDR1 and CDR2: SEHNR, FQNEAQ (reference sequence). CDR3 in DNA: TGTGCCAGCAGCTCAGAGGGACAGGGTTCGGGTCAGCCCCAGCATTTT. This gives the protein CASSSEGQGSGQPQHF.

In its sample, this clonotype was seen a few times. This chain links TRBV19 with TRBJ2-3; unclear D gene. V was cut by 5 bases and J by 5 bases, with 11 bases left in between. The length of the CDR3 is 13 residues. Germline V gene lookup returns CDR1 LNHDA and CDR2 SQIVND (reference sequence). CDR3 sequence: CASSSWIRDTQYF. CDR3 nucleotides: TGTGCCAGTAGTTCATGGATCCGAGATACGCAGTATTTT.

This clonotype came up many times. This chain uses TRBV7-2 with TRBJ2-3; tentative D call: TRBD2 (6 bases). V lost 7 bases and J 6 bases, leaving 11 bases between the germline ends. Germline CDR1 reads SGHTA; CDR2 reads FQGNSA. The length of the CDR3 is 12 residues. For the CDR3, the DNA is TGTGCCAGCACCCGAGGAGGGGATACGCAGTATTTT. This codes for CASTRGGDTQYF.

This CDR3 is CASRYRSTDTQYF. Written as DNA, the CDR3 is TGTGCCAGTCGCTACCGATCCACAGATACGCAGTATTTT. The chain combines TRBV7-2 with TRBJ2-3; no clear D gene. The germline gives CDR1 SGHTA, CDR2 FQGNSA. V lost 9 bases, J lost 2 bases, and 12 bases lay in between. This CDR3 comprises 13 residues.

This clonotype came up many times. CDR3 DNA sequence: TGCAGCACTGGACAGGGGAGAGAGACCCAGTACTTC. Its translation is CSTGQGRETQYF. The J gene is TRBJ2-5, the V gene TRBV29-1, with TRBD1 matching over 9 bases. The germline V gene has CDR1 SQVTM and CDR2 ANQGSEA. Trimming cost V 8 bases and J 4 bases; bases outside gene matches: 5. The CDR3 covers 12 residues.

The table lists this clonotype with many counts. V usage is TRBV5-5 and J usage is TRBJ1-1; D is ambiguous. This CDR3 has 13 residues. Germline V gene lookup returns CDR1 SGHKS and CDR2 YYEKEE (reference sequence). Trimming stripped 2 bases from V and 7 bases from J, with 12 bases between. This CDR3 is CASSFIGHSEAFF. CDR3 nucleotides: TGTGCCAGCAGCTTTATAGGTCACAGTGAAGCTTTCTTT. The variable domain in full, with the rest retrieved from reference TRBV5-5 and TRBJ1-1, is DAGVTQSPTHLIKTRGQQVTLRCSPISGHKSVSWYQQVLGQGPQFIFQYYEKEERGRGNFPDRFSARQFPNYSSELNVNALLLGDSALYLCASSFIGHSEAFFGQGTRLTVV.

This clonotype has at least ten counts. The genes are TRBV4-3 and TRBJ1-6, with D unclear. This CDR3 spans 13 amino acids. The V gene lost 0 bases and the J gene lost 10 bases, with 7 bases spanning the gap. From germline, CDR1 is LGHNA and CDR2 YSLEER. CDR3 loop: CASSQEVRSPLHF. The CDR3 coding sequence is TGCGCCAGCAGCCAAGAAGTAAGATCACCCCTCCACTTT.

Many counts were recorded for this clonotype. This sequence joins TRBV28 and TRBJ2-7; 10 bases fit TRBD2. The length of the CDR3 is 13 residues. Germline V lookup: CDR1 MDHEN, CDR2 SYDVKM. Trimming cost V 10 bases and J 3 bases; bases outside gene matches: 6. The CDR3 DNA reads TGTGCCACAAGCGGGAGGGCAGGCTACGAGCAGTACTTC. Its translation is CATSGRAGYEQYF.